The clone carrying this T cell receptor (beta chain) came up a few times. Its antigen is not known. The data originate from a study of graft-versus-host responses after intestinal transplantation. Method: immunoSEQ multiplex PCR; TCRdb's copy keeps in-frame clones and lacks some. This table has under 100,000 clones, 82% appearing once. The clonotype comes from a human donor who received an intestinal transplant. The sample consisted of unstimulated CD4+ T cells sorted from spleen or lymph node cells, taken before intestinal transplant.

CDR3: CASSFGQGGQETQYF. CDR3 DNA: TGTGCCAGCAGCTTCGGACAGGGGGGTCAAGAGACCCAGTACTTC. The chain recombines TRBV11-3 with TRBJ2-5, with 10 bases fitting TRBD1. The CDR3 has 15 amino acids. The J segment lost 2 bases and the V segment lost 3 bases, leaving 3 bases of the junction unmatched. CDR1 and CDR2 from the germline V gene are SGHNT and YENEEA.